Included here is one T cell receptor beta chain sequence, with context. What it binds is unknown. The data stem from a study of radiation and T cells in renal cell carcinoma. Data came from immunoSEQ multiplex PCR; TCRdb stores just in-frame clones and leaves some out. The sample yields some 120,000 clones, about four fifths seen once. V was clipped by 6 bases and J by 1 base, with 18 bases between them. CDR3 length: 16 residues. CDR1 SNHLY and CDR2 FYNNEI come from the germline V gene. Overall study findings and caveats: In blood, top tumor clones expanded by 2 weeks, shrinking by 4.

The time point was: blood 2 weeks post-SBRT. Described treatment: 15 Gy SBRT to primary tumor, nephrectomy 4 weeks later. After SBRT, blood was collected at 2 and 4 weeks, plus baseline. The patient's renal cell carcinoma had clear cell pathology. The starting material was blood, obtained from a patient whose treatment included radiotherapy and nephrectomy. The TCR originated in a man aged 45-65 years with renal cell carcinoma. The rearrangement joins TRBV2 to TRBJ1-1; weak D call: TRBD1 (6 bases). The CDR3 region has the DNA TGTGCCAGCAGGGGGGGCTTTGGACAGCAGAACACTGAAGCTTTCTTT. It translates to CASRGGFGQQNTEAFF.